Sequencing of this T cell receptor beta chain was carried out in a study of human T cells and chemical hapten exposure. Looking at the study overall: The patch tests put 0.01% DPC on the skin of the upper back and were read 6 days later. Study outcomes and limitations: Unchanged with DPC sensitization were TCRs above 1 in 1000 frequency.

V lost 4 bases, J lost 5 bases, and 10 bases lay in between. There are 13 residues in the CDR3. This sample's time point: pre-sensitization, week 0. Treatment meaning: therapeutic diphenylcyclopropenone sensitization with weekly scalp DPC. Unfractionated whole blood yielded the extracted total RNA. Many counts were recorded for this clonotype. Its antigen is unidentified. In the study's own analysis: Counts of TCRs in each sample centred on a median of 95,638 and extended from approximately 20,000 to 700,000. TCRdb itself ran the RACE reads through MiXCR, one entry per CDR3 protein. TCRdb, rather than the study authors, made the V and J calls. The sample includes 250,000 or so distinct CDR3 sequences, 7.7% of them seen just once.

The TCR sequence derives from a man aged 18 to 30 with alopecia areata. Some clones in this sample may be carry-over from other donors' samples. The specimen comprised whole blood, sampled in connection with sensitization to the hapten diphenylcyclopropenone (DPC). J is TRBJ2-3 and V is TRBV12-3 or TRBV12-4; D is uncertain. The CDR3 spells CASSSSTEDTQYF. The CDR3 nucleotides read TGTGCCAGCAGTTCCAGTACGGAAGATACGCAGTATTTT.